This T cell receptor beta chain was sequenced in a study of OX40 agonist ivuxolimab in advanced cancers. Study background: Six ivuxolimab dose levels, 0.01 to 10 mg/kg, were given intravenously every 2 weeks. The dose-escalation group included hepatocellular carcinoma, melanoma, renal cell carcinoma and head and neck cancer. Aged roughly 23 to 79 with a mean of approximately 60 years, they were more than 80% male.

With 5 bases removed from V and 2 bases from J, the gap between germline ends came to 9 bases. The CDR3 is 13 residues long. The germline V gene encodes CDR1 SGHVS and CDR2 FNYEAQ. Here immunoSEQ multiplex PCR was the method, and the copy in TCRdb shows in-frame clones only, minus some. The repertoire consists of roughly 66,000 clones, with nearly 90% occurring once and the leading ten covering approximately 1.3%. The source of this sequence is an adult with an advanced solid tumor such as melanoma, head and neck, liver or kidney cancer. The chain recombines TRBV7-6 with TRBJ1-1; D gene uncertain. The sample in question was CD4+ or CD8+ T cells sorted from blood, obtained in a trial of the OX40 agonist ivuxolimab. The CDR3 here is CASSQTTNTEAFF. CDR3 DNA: TGTGCCAGCAGCCAGACAACAAACACTGAAGCTTTCTTT.